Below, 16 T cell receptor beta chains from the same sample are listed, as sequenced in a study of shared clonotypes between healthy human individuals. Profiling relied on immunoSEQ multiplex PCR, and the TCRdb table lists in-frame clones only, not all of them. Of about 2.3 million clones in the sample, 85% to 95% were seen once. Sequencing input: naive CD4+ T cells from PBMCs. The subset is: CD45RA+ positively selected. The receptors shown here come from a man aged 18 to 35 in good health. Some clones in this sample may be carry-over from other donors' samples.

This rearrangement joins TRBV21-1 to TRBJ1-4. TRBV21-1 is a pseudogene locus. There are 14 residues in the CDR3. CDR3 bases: TGTGCCAGCAACCGGGAAGCCCGTAATGAAAAACTGTTTTTT. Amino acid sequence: CASNREARNEKLFF.

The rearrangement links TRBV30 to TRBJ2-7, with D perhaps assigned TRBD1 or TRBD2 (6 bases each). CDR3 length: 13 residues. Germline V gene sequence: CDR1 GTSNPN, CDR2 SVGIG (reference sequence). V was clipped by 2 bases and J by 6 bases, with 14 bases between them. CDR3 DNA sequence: TGTGCCTGGAGTAACGGCTGGGGGGCCGAGCAGTACTTC. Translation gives CAWSNGWGAEQYF. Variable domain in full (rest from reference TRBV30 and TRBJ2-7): SQTIHQWPATLVQPVGSPLSLECTVEGTSNPNLYWYRQAAGRGLQLLFYSVGIGQISSEVPQNLSASRPQDRQFILSSKKLLLSDSGFYLCAWSNGWGAEQYFGPGTRLTVT.

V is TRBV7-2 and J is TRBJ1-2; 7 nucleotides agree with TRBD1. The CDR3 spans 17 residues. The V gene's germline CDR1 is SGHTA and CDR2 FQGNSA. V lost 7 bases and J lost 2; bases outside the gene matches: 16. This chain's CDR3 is CASNNEETGWRNYGYTF. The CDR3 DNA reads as TGTGCCAGCAACAACGAAGAGACAGGGTGGAGAAACTATGGCTACACCTTC.

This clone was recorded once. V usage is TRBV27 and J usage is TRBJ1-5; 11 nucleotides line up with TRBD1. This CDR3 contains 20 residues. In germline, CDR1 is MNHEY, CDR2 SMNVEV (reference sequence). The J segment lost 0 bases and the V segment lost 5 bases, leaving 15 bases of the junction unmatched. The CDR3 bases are TGTGCCAGCAGTCCCCGATGGACAGGGGGCGGCTTGTATAGCAATCAGCCCCAGCATTTT. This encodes CASSPRWTGGGLYSNQPQHF.

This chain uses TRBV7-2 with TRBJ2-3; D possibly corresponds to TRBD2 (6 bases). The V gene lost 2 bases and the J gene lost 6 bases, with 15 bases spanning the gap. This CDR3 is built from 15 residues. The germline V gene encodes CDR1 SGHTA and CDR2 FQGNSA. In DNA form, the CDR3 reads TGTGCCAGCAGCTTAACTAGCAGAGACTTGGATACGCAGTATTTT. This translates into CASSLTSRDLDTQYF.

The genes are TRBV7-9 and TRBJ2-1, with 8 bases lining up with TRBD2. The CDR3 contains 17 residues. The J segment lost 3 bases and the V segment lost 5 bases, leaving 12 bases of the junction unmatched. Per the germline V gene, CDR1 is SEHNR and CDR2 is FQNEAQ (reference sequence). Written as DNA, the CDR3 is TGTGCCAGCAGCCATGCAGCAAGCGGGAGTCTCTACAATGAGCAGTTCTTC. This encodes CASSHAASGSLYNEQFF. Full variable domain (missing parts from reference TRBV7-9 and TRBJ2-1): DTGVSQNPRHKITKRGQNVTFRCDPISEHNRLYWYRQTLGQGPEFLTYFQNEAQLEKSRLLSDRFSAERPKGSFSTLEIQRTEQGDSAMYLCASSHAASGSLYNEQFFGPGTRLTVL.

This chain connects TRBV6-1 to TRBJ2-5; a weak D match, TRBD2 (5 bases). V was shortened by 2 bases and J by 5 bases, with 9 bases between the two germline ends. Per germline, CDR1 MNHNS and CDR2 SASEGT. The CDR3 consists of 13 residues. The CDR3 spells CASSESGPETQYF. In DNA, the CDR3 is TGTGCCAGCAGTGAAAGCGGCCCGGAGACCCAGTACTTC.

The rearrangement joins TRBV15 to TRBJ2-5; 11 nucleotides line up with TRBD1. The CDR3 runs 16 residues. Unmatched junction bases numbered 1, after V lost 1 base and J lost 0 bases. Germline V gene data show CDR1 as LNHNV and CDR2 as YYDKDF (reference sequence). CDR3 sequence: CATSRGDRGYQETQYF. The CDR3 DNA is TGTGCCACCAGCAGAGGGGACAGGGGGTACCAAGAGACCCAGTACTTC.

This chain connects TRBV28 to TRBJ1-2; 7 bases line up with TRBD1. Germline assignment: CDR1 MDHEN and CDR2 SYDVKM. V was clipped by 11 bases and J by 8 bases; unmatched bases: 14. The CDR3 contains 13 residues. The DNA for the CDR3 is TGTGCCGTCCAGGGGGGGTCTGGCGGCGGCTACACCTTC. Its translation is CAVQGGSGGGYTF.

Here the CDR3 reads CSVGERGTQYF. The CDR3 region has the DNA TGCAGTGTCGGCGAGCGGGGCACGCAGTATTTT. V usage is TRBV20-1 and J usage is TRBJ2-3, with 7 bases identical to TRBD2. This CDR3 region has 11 residues. J gave up 9 bases and V 7 bases, and 7 bases lay outside the gene matches. Germline CDR1 and CDR2: DFQATT and SNEGSKA (reference sequence).

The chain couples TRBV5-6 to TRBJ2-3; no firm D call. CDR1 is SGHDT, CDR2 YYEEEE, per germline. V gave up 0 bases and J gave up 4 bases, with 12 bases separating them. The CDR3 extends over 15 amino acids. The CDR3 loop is CASSLVSARADTQYF. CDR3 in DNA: TGTGCCAGCAGCTTGGTATCAGCCCGCGCAGATACGCAGTATTTT. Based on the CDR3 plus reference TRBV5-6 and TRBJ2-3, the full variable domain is DAGVTQSPTHLIKTRGQQVTLRCSPKSGHDTVSWYQQALGQGPQFIFQYYEEEERQRGNFPDRFSGHQFPNYSSELNVNALLLGDSALYLCASSLVSARADTQYFGPGTRLTVL.

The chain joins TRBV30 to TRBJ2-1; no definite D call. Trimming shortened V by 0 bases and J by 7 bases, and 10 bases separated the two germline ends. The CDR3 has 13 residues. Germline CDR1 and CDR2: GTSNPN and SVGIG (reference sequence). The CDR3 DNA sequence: TGTGCCTGGAGTGTACGGGTTGGGAATGAGCAGTTCTTC. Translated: CAWSVRVGNEQFF. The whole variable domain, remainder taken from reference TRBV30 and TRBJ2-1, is SQTIHQWPATLVQPVGSPLSLECTVEGTSNPNLYWYRQAAGRGLQLLFYSVGIGQISSEVPQNLSASRPQDRQFILSSKKLLLSDSGFYLCAWSVRVGNEQFFGPGTRLTVL.

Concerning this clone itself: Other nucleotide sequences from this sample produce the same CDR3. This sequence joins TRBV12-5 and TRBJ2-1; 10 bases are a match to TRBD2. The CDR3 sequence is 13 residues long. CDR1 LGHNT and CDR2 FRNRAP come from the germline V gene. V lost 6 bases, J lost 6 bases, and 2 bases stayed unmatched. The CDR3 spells CASGLAGGNEQFF. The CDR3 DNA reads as TGTGCTAGTGGATTAGCGGGGGGCAATGAGCAGTTCTTC.

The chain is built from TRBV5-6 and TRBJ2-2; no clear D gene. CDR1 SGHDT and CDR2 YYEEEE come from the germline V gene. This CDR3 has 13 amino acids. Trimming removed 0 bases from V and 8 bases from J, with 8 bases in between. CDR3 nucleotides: TGTGCCAGCAGCTTGGCGCCAGGAGGGGAGCTGTTTTTT. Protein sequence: CASSLAPGGELFF.

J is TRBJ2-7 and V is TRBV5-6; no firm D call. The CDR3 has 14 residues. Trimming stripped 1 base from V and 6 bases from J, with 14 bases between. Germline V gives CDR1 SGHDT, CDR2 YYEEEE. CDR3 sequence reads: CASSLNRAFIEQYF. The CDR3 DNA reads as TGTGCCAGCAGCTTGAACCGTGCGTTCATCGAGCAGTACTTC.

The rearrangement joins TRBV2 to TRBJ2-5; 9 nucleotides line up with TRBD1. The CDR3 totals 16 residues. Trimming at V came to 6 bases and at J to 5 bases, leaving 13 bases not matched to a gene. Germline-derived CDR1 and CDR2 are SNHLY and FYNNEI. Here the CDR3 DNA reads TGTGCCAGCAGGCTCAGCCCGGGACAGGGAGAGGAGACCCAGTACTTC. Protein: CASRLSPGQGEETQYF. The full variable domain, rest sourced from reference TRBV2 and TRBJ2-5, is EPEVTQTPSHQVTQMGQEVILRCVPISNHLYFYWYRQILGQKVEFLVSFYNNEISEKSEIFDDQFSVERPDGSNFTLKIRSTKLEDSAMYFCASRLSPGQGEETQYFGPGTRLLVL.